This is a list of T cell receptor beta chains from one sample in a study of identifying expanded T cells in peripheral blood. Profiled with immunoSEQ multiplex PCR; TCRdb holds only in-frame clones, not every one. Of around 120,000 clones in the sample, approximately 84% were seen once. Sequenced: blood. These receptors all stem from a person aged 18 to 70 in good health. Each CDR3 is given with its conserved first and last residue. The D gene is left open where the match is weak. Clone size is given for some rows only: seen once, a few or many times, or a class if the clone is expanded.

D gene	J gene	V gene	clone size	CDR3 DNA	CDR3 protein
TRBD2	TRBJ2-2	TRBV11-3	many	TGTGCCAGCAGACCGGGACTAGCGGGGGCCACGGGGACCGGGGAGCTGTTTTTT	CASRPGLAGATGTGELFF
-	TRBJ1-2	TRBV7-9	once	TGTGCCAGCAGCCTAGGGACGACTGGCTACACCTTC	CASSLGTTGYTF
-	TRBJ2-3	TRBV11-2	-	TGTGCCAGCAGCCTCAATGCGGGGAGCACAGATACGCAGTATTTT	CASSLNAGSTDTQYF
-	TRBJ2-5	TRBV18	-	TGTGCCAGCTCACCGAGGGGGGCTTCCCAAGAGACCCAGTACTTC	CASSPRGASQETQYF
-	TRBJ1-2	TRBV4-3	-	TGCGCCAGCAGCCAAGGAAATGGCTACACCTTC	CASSQGNGYTF
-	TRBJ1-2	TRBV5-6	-	TGTGCCAGCAGCTTGTACGGTGAAGTCTATGGCTACACCTTC	CASSLYGEVYGYTF
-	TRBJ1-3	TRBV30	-	TGTGCCTGGAGTCGGGCAGGGTCCCTCTCTGGAAACACCATATATTTT	CAWSRAGSLSGNTIYF
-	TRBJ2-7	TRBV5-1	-	TGCGCCAGCAGCTTACAGGGAGACTCCTACGAGCAGTACTTC	CASSLQGDSYEQYF
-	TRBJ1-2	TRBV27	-	TGTGCCAGCAGTTTGGAACGACGGAGTGGGAGAGACTATGGCTACACCTTC	CASSLERRSGRDYGYTF
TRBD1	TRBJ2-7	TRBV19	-	TGTGCCACACGAACAGGGGTCGAGCAGTACTTC	CATRTGVEQYF
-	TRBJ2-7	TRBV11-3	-	TGTGCCAGCAGCTTCGGAAAACTCTACGAGCAGTACTTC	CASSFGKLYEQYF
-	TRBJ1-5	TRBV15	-	TGTGCCACCAGCAGGGGAGGTGGCAATCAGCCCCAGCATTTT	CATSRGGGNQPQHF
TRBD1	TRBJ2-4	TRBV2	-	TGTGCCAGCAGTGAGGGGACAGGTTTAAACATTCAGTACTTC	CASSEGTGLNIQYF
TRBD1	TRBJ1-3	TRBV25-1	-	TGTGCCAGCAGTGAGGGACAGCTCTCTGGAAACACCATATATTTT	CASSEGQLSGNTIYF
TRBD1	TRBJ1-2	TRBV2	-	TGTGCCAGCAGGGACGGACAGGACCCGAACTATGGCTACACCTTC	CASRDGQDPNYGYTF
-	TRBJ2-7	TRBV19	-	TGTGCCAGTAGTTCGACCGGGACGCAGGTCTACGAGCAGTACTTC	CASSSTGTQVYEQYF
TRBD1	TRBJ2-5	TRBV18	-	TGTGCCAGCTCCGGGACAGAGCAAGAGACCCAGTACTTC	CASSGTEQETQYF
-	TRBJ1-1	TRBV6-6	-	TGTGCCAGCAGTTCGAATACGGGTAATGAAGCTTTCTTT	CASSSNTGNEAFF
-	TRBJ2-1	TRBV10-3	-	TGTGCCATCAGTGAACCCCTACACAATGAGCAGTTCTTC	CAISEPLHNEQFF
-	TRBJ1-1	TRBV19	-	TGTGCCAGTAACGAAGGGGGAGCGAACACTGAAGCTTTCTTT	CASNEGGANTEAFF
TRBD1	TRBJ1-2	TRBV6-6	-	TGTGCCAGCAGTTCGGGACAGGGAACCTATGGCTACACCTTC	CASSSGQGTYGYTF
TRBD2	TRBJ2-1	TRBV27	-	TGTGCCAGCCGTTCTACAATAGCGGGGGGTCTCAATGAGCAGTTCTTC	CASRSTIAGGLNEQFF
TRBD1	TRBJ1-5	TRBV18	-	TGTGCCAGCTCGGTTGCGGGACAGGGGGTTCAGCCCCAGCATTTT	CASSVAGQGVQPQHF
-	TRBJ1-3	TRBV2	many	TGTGCCAGCAGCCTCTTCTCTGGAAACACCATATATTTT	CASSLFSGNTIYF
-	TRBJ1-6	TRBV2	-	TGTGCCAGCAGTGAACGCGCCAGGGCCCTCCACTTT	CASSERARALHF
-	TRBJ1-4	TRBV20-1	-	TGCAGTTTACAGGGAGATGAAAAACTGTTTTTT	CSLQGDEKLFF
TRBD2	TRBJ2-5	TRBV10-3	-	TGTGCCATCAGTGATTGGCCGACTAGCGGGGGGGCTGTTGAGACCCAGTACTTC	CAISDWPTSGGAVETQYF
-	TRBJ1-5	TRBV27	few	TGTGCCAGCAGTCCCCCGGGGACGCCTCGCAATCAGCCCCAGCATTTT	CASSPPGTPRNQPQHF
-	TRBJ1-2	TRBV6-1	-	TGTGCCAGCAACGAAAGGGAATCAAATGGCTACACCTTC	CASNERESNGYTF
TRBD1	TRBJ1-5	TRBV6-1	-	TGTGCCAGCAGTGAGGCGGACAGGAGCAATCAGCCCCAGCATTTT	CASSEADRSNQPQHF
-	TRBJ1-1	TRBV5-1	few	TGCGCCAGCAGCTTCGACCTCAGGGGAGGGAGTGAAGCTTTCTTT	CASSFDLRGGSEAFF
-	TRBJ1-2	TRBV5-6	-	TGTGCCAGCCTATACGATGGCAGACGTTCATATGGCTACACCTTC	CASLYDGRRSYGYTF
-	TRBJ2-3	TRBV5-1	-	TGCGCCAGCAGCTTGGTCCCTGGCCAGACTCGAGATACGCAGTATTTT	CASSLVPGQTRDTQYF
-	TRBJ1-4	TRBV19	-	TGTGCCAGTAGTATAGTAGGGTCGTTGGGCCCCAATGAAAAACTGTTTTTT	CASSIVGSLGPNEKLFF
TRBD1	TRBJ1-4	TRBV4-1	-	TGCGCCAGCAGCCCATACCGGGACAGCCTAGAAAAACTGTTTTTT	CASSPYRDSLEKLFF
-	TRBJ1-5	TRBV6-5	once	TGTGCCAGCAGGGGTGGAGCCCTGAGGCAGCCCCAGCATTTT	CASRGGALRQPQHF
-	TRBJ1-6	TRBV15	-	TGTGCCACCAGCTCAGACCGGGACGGACCGAGCTTGAGGCCCCTCCACTTT	CATSSDRDGPSLRPLHF
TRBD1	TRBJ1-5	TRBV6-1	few	TGTGCCAGTCAACCGGGGACAGGGCATCAGCCCCAGCATTTT	CASQPGTGHQPQHF
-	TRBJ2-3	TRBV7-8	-	TGTGCCAGCAGCCTCAAGGGGGGAGATACGCAGTATTTT	CASSLKGGDTQYF
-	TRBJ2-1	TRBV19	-	TGTGCCAGTAGTGAGGTACCGAGCTCCTACAATGAGCAGTTCTTC	CASSEVPSSYNEQFF
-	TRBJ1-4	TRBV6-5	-	TGTGCCAGCAGACCGGGACCGGGTAATGAAAAACTGTTTTTT	CASRPGPGNEKLFF
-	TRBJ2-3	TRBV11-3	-	TGTGCCAGCAGCCGCGGGTCGGGGGAAGCAGATACGCAGTATTTT	CASSRGSGEADTQYF
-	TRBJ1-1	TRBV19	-	TGTGCCAGTAGGGTGACATGGGGCACTGAAGCTTTCTTT	CASRVTWGTEAFF
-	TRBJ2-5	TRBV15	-	TGTGCCACCAGCAGAGATTGGCGGCAAGAGACCCAGTACTTC	CATSRDWRQETQYF
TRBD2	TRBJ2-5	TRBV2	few	TGTGCCAGCAGACAAGTAAAGCTAGCGGCTTGGACCCAGTACTTC	CASRQVKLAAWTQYF
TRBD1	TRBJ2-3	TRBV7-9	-	TGTGCCAGCGGCCCGGGACAGGGGTGGAGAACAGATACGCAGTATTTT	CASGPGQGWRTDTQYF
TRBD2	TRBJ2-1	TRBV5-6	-	TGTGCCAGCAGCCCATGGACTAGCGGGGGCTTCTACAATGAGCAGTTCTTC	CASSPWTSGGFYNEQFF
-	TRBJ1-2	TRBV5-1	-	TGCGCCAGCAGATTTGCTGGGACCCCGGATGGCTACACCTTC	CASRFAGTPDGYTF
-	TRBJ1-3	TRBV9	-	TGTGCCAGCAGCTCAACAGGCTCTGGAAACACCATATATTTT	CASSSTGSGNTIYF
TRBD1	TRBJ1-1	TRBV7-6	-	TGTGCCAGCAGCCCCGGGACAGCGAACACTGAAGCTTTCTTT	CASSPGTANTEAFF
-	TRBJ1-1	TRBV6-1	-	TGTGCCAGCCAAAGCAACACGGGGTTGAACACTGAAGCTTTCTTT	CASQSNTGLNTEAFF
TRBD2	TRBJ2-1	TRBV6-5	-	TGTGCCAGCAGTCACGGACTAGCGGCTATTGAGCAGTTCTTC	CASSHGLAAIEQFF
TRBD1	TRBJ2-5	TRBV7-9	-	TGTGCCAGCAGCCCCATACGGACAGGGCAAGAGACCCAGTACTTC	CASSPIRTGQETQYF
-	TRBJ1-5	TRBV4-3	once	TGCGCCAGCAGCCAAGACATGCGGAGCAATCAGCCCCAGCATTTT	CASSQDMRSNQPQHF
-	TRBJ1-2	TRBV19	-	TGTGCCAGCACTTGGACCGAGATAATAAACTATGGCTACACCTTC	CASTWTEIINYGYTF
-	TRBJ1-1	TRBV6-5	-	TGTGCCAGCAGTTACTTACGGAACACTGAAGCTTTCTTT	CASSYLRNTEAFF